These 24 T cell receptor beta chains came from one sample sequenced in a study of blood T cell repertoires in COVID-19. The assay was immunoSEQ multiplex PCR, and TCRdb's table has in-frame clones only and misses some. The data show roughly 140,000 clones, approximately 85% seen once. The sequenced material came from peripheral blood. The receptors were sampled from a woman aged 55-75 years with COVID-19, enrolled during active disease.

The CDR3 DNA follows: TGTGCCAGCAGCTCCACATGGAACTATGGCTACACCTTC. This codes for CASSSTWNYGYTF. The chain recombines TRBV5-5 with TRBJ1-2; D is unclear. V lost 3 bases and J 2 bases, leaving 8 bases between the germline ends. The CDR3 is made up of 13 amino acids. Germline assignment: CDR1 SGHKS and CDR2 YYEKEE (reference sequence).

The V and J genes are TRBV27 and TRBJ2-3, with 9 bases fitting TRBD1. This CDR3 region has 14 residues. Germline lookup yields CDR1 MNHEY and CDR2 SMNVEV (reference sequence). V gave up 5 bases and J gave up 3 bases; unmatched junction bases: 3. In DNA form, the CDR3 reads TGTGCCAGCAGTAGACAGGGGGTAACAGATACGCAGTATTTT. This encodes CASSRQGVTDTQYF.

This clone was seen only once. CDR3 loop: CASRSTGEAGNTIYF. The CDR3 DNA is TGTGCCAGCAGATCAACAGGGGAAGCTGGAAACACCATATATTTT. The chain joins TRBV7-8 to TRBJ1-3; 7 bases agree with TRBD1. Per the germline V gene, CDR1 is SGHVS and CDR2 is FQNEAQ. This CDR3 region has 15 residues. The V and J ends lost 6 bases and 2 bases, in that order; junction bases with no gene match: 7.

This clone has a single count. The rearrangement links TRBV15 to TRBJ2-7; tentatively, D is TRBD2 (7 bases). Germline loops: CDR1 LNHNV, CDR2 YYDKDF (reference sequence). V lost 0 bases, J lost 3 bases, and 15 bases lay in between. The CDR3 has 16 residues. The DNA for the CDR3 is TGTGCCACCAGCAGAGATCCGGGGGGCAGAGGCTACGAGCAGTACTTC. Translation: CATSRDPGGRGYEQYF.

The gene calls are TRBV24-1 and TRBJ2-3; 8 bases are a match to TRBD1. This CDR3 comprises 20 residues. Germline V CDR1 and CDR2: KGHDR, SFDVKD. The trim removed 4 bases at V and 0 bases at J, leaving 17 bases unmatched. The CDR3 bases are TGTGCCACCAGTGACCCCTCGACAGGGGACCGGAGCGCGAGCACAGATACGCAGTATTTT. Its protein product is CATSDPSTGDRSASTDTQYF.

V is TRBV7-9 and J is TRBJ1-2; tentatively, D is TRBD1 (6 bases). Germline V lookup: CDR1 SEHNR, CDR2 FQNEAQ (reference sequence). The CDR3 consists of 13 residues. V lost 5 bases and J lost 5, with 12 bases in between. The CDR3 here is CASSPDGQYGYTF. CDR3 nucleotides: TGTGCCAGCAGCCCCGATGGACAGTATGGCTACACCTTC.

This clone has just one count. V gene TRBV15 combines with J gene TRBJ1-4, with 8 positions matching TRBD1. In germline, CDR1 is LNHNV, CDR2 YYDKDF (reference sequence). V lost 3 bases and J lost 8; bases outside the gene matches: 5. The CDR3 runs to 14 residues. CDR3 bases: TGTGCCACCAGCAGCGACAGGGGTGAAGAAAAACTGTTTTTT. Translation gives CATSSDRGEEKLFF.

This chain joins TRBV2 and TRBJ2-5; possible D gene TRBD1, 5 bases. Per germline, CDR1 SNHLY and CDR2 FYNNEI. CDR3 length: 14 residues. V was trimmed by 6 bases and J by 0 bases, leaving 11 bases between them. In DNA, the CDR3 is TGTGCCAGCAGACCCCAGACAGACCAAGAGACCCAGTACTTC. Protein: CASRPQTDQETQYF.

The V and J genes are TRBV18 and TRBJ2-2, with D unresolved. Germline-derived CDR1 and CDR2 are KGHSH and LQKENI. This CDR3 is 14 amino acids long. The V end was cut by 2 bases, the J end by 2 bases, with 6 bases between. The CDR3 bases are TGTGCCAGCTCACCAAGACACAACACCGGGGAGCTGTTTTTT. Its protein is CASSPRHNTGELFF.

The rearrangement links TRBV6-5 to TRBJ2-5; 12 bases are a match to TRBD1. J was trimmed by 5 bases and V by 2 bases; bases with no gene match: 6. This CDR3 has 16 amino acids. Germline V lookup: CDR1 MNHEY, CDR2 SVGAGI. CDR3 nucleotides: TGTGCCAGCAGTTACCCTGGGACAGGGGGCGGTGAGACCCAGTACTTC. Protein: CASSYPGTGGGETQYF.

In its sample, this clone was seen a few times. The V and J genes are TRBV10-3 and TRBJ1-3, with a weak D call TRBD1 (5 bases). Germline V gene lookup returns CDR1 ENHRY and CDR2 SYGVKD. The CDR3 length is 15 residues. Trimming cost V 10 bases and J 0 bases, with 16 bases left between them. In DNA form, the CDR3 reads TGTGCCACCCGACAGCTACTGATCTCTGGAAACACCATATATTTT. Its protein is CATRQLLISGNTIYF.

J is TRBJ1-2 and V is TRBV5-6; perhaps TRBD1 as D (5 bases). V was shortened by 2 bases and J by 5 bases, with 10 bases between the two germline ends. Germline V lookup: CDR1 SGHDT, CDR2 YYEEEE. CDR3 length equals 13 residues. Here the CDR3 reads CASSFQGGYGYTF. The CDR3 DNA sequence: TGTGCCAGCAGCTTCCAGGGAGGTTATGGCTACACCTTC.

The J gene is TRBJ1-5, the V gene TRBV2, with 7 bases fitting TRBD1. The germline CDR1 and CDR2 sequences are SNHLY and FYNNEI. V was pared by 4 bases and J by 1 base, with 4 bases of the junction left unmatched. The CDR3 runs to 15 residues. DNA for the CDR3: TGTGCCAGCAGTGTGGCAGGGGGGAGCAATCAGCCCCAGCATTTT. Translated, it gives CASSVAGGSNQPQHF.

This sequence joins TRBV7-8 and TRBJ2-1, with D perhaps TRBD2 (6 bases). V was trimmed by 3 bases and J by 6 bases, leaving 15 bases between them. Germline CDR1 reads SGHVS; CDR2 reads FQNEAQ. This CDR3 contains 15 residues. The CDR3 DNA is TGTGCCAGCAGCTTTCTTTCGGGAGTGGGCAATGAGCAGTTCTTC. Its translation: CASSFLSGVGNEQFF.

The rearrangement links TRBV5-4 to TRBJ2-7; 13 bases agree with TRBD2. The germline gives CDR1 SGHNT, CDR2 YYREEE (reference sequence). The CDR3 is 20 residues long. V shed 4 bases, J shed 3 bases, and the junction held 19 bases outside the gene matches. DNA of the CDR3: TGTGCCAGCAGCCTTAAACCGGGACTAGCGGGGATCGAACCCTACTACGAGCAGTACTTC. This gives the protein CASSLKPGLAGIEPYYEQYF.

CDR3 residues: CASSQDLAGQETQYF. For the CDR3, the DNA is TGTGCCAGCAGCCAAGACCTAGCGGGGCAAGAGACCCAGTACTTC. This rearrangement joins TRBV3-1 (or the pseudogene TRBV3-2) to TRBJ2-5, with 9 bases lining up with TRBD2. There are 15 residues in the CDR3. V shed 0 bases, J shed 2 bases, and the junction held 1 base outside the gene matches. Germline V gene sequence: CDR1 LGHDT, CDR2 YNNKEL (reference sequence).

This chain connects TRBV5-1 to TRBJ1-1; D possibly corresponds to TRBD1 (6 bases). V was cut by 3 bases and J by 3 bases, with 18 bases left in between. CDR3 size: 16 residues. The germline CDR1 and CDR2 sequences are SGHRS and YFSETQ. CDR3 in amino acids: CASSWGRRLGDTEAFF. CDR3 DNA: TGCGCCAGCAGCTGGGGGCGGCGGCTGGGGGACACTGAAGCTTTCTTT.

The V call is TRBV11-2, the J call TRBJ2-1, with 10 bases aligning to TRBD1. After removal of 4 bases from V and 3 bases from J, the junction contained 3 bases not matched to a gene. Germline CDR1 and CDR2: SGHAT and FQNNGV. The CDR3 loop spans 15 amino acids. CDR3 sequence (DNA): TGTGCCAGCAGCTCCCGGACAGGGGGCTACAATGAGCAGTTCTTC. Translating gives CASSSRTGGYNEQFF.

CDR3 coding DNA: TGTGCCAGCAGCTTGGCAACCTACGAGCAGTACTTC. Protein product: CASSLATYEQYF. The chain has TRBV5-4 and TRBJ2-7; no clear D. CDR3 size: 12 residues. Germline V gene lookup returns CDR1 SGHNT and CDR2 YYREEE (reference sequence). V lost 0 bases and J lost 2, with 3 bases in between.

The chain has TRBV6-6 and TRBJ1-2; D remains unclear. Per the germline V gene, CDR1 is MNHNY and CDR2 is SVGAGI (reference sequence). The V and J ends lost 0 bases and 8 bases respectively, with 13 bases between them. The CDR3 is 14 residues long. The CDR3 sequence: CASSYSTGGQGYTF. CDR3 bases: TGTGCCAGCAGTTACTCGACGGGAGGTCAGGGCTACACCTTC.

This clone has just one count. The J gene is TRBJ1-2, the V gene TRBV6-5; D is undetermined. Germline V gives CDR1 MNHEY, CDR2 SVGAGI. CDR3 size: 12 residues. Trimming shortened V by 7 bases and J by 4 bases, and 10 bases separated the two germline ends. The CDR3 region is CASKEDSYGYTF. The CDR3 region has the DNA TGTGCCAGCAAAGAGGACTCCTATGGCTACACCTTC.

The chain has TRBV29-1 and TRBJ2-5; TRBD2 agrees at 8 bases. CDR1 is SQVTM, CDR2 ANQGSEA, per germline. The CDR3 is 12 amino acids. The CDR3 coding sequence is TGCAGTGGACTAGCCTCGGAGGAGACCCAGTACTTC. Its translation is CSGLASEETQYF.

The V call is TRBV9, the J call TRBJ2-7; TRBD2 is a possible D gene (6 bases). The CDR3 is 14 amino acids. Between the trimmed V and J ends, which lost 2 bases and 2 bases, there was a span of 11 bases. Germline V gene lookup returns CDR1 SGDLS and CDR2 YYNGEE. CDR3 bases: TGTGCCAGCAGCGTCGAGGACTATGCCTACGAGCAGTACTTC. As protein: CASSVEDYAYEQYF.

V and J are TRBV5-1 and TRBJ2-1; possible D gene TRBD2, 5 bases. V was clipped by 3 bases and J by 4 bases, with 8 bases between them. This CDR3 has 13 residues. Germline lookup yields CDR1 SGHRS and CDR2 YFSETQ. The CDR3 DNA reads as TGCGCCAGCAGCTCCAGCGGATACAATGAGCAGTTCTTC. The encoded protein is CASSSSGYNEQFF.